The 23 T cell receptor beta chains given below trace back to one sample, sequenced in a study of T-cell reconstitution after alpha-beta-depleted transplantation in children. The library targeted TCRbeta and was prepared with unique molecular identifiers. One entry per CDR3 protein results from TCRdb running MiXCR on the PCR reads. Of 600,000 to 800,000 distinct CDR3 sequences listed, about 12% are singletons. Material: PBMCs, obtained before TCRalphabeta/CD19-depleted stem cell transplant. Receptors originate from a girl between 2 and 10 years old with congenital amegakaryocytic thrombocytopenia, due to receive a stem cell transplant.

This clonotype occurred a few times. The chain links TRBV7-8 to TRBJ2-1, with 9 bases identical to TRBD1. CDR3 size: 16 residues. CDR1 SGHVS and CDR2 FQNEAQ come from the germline V gene. J lost 7 bases, V lost 5 bases, and 12 bases had no gene match. The CDR3 loop is CASSLRLGQGVNEQFF. CDR3 nucleotides: TGTGCCAGCAGCCTCCGGTTGGGACAGGGTGTAAATGAGCAGTTCTTC.

V gene TRBV2 combines with J gene TRBJ2-5; 8 nucleotides agree with TRBD2. Germline V gene sequence: CDR1 SNHLY, CDR2 FYNNEI. The CDR3 has 18 amino acids. The trim removed 3 bases at V and 2 bases at J, leaving 14 bases unmatched. The CDR3 bases are TGTGCCAGCAGTGACCCAACCACCGAGCGGGAGTCTCAAGAGACCCAGTACTTC. Translated, it gives CASSDPTTERESQETQYF.

In its sample, this clonotype was seen many times. The rearrangement links TRBV3-1 to TRBJ2-7; TRBD2 aligns across 9 bases. The CDR3 spans 16 residues. The ends lost 5 bases at V and 6 bases at J; junction bases unmatched: 14. From germline, CDR1 is LGHDT and CDR2 YNNKEL (reference sequence). The CDR3 region is CASSKGISGRYGEQYF. CDR3 in DNA: TGTGCCAGCAGCAAAGGTATTAGCGGGAGATATGGCGAGCAGTACTTC.

The chain recombines TRBV20-1 with TRBJ2-1; D possibly corresponds to TRBD1 (6 bases). CDR3 length: 14 residues. V was pared by 2 bases and J by 2 bases, with 10 bases between. Germline V gene sequence: CDR1 DFQATT, CDR2 SNEGSKA (reference sequence). CDR3 in amino acids: CSARSQGTYNEQFF. In DNA, the CDR3 is TGCAGTGCTAGAAGTCAGGGGACCTACAATGAGCAGTTCTTC.

The chain carries TRBV7-9 and TRBJ1-1; D is ambiguous. This CDR3 has 11 amino acids. Looked up from germline, CDR1 is SEHNR and CDR2 is FQNEAQ (reference sequence). Trimming removed 11 bases at V and 1 base at J, with 8 bases between. CDR3 region: CAYGSNTEAFF. CDR3 DNA: TGTGCCTATGGATCGAACACTGAAGCTTTCTTT.

The chain joins TRBV20-1 to TRBJ2-7; 9 nucleotides line up with TRBD1. This CDR3 spans 12 amino acids. Germline lookup yields CDR1 DFQATT and CDR2 SNEGSKA (reference sequence). V was clipped by 4 bases and J by 6 bases; unmatched bases: 4. The CDR3 DNA reads TGCAGTGCTACGGACAGGGGAGTCGAGCAGTACTTC. This codes for CSATDRGVEQYF.

This clonotype occurred many times. The V and J genes are TRBV5-1 and TRBJ2-3; TRBD2 matches 9 bases. This CDR3 contains 15 residues. Germline V gene lookup returns CDR1 SGHRS and CDR2 YFSETQ. Trimming at V came to 4 bases and at J to 0 bases, leaving 3 bases not matched to a gene. The CDR3 DNA is TGCGCCAGCAGCGGGCTAGCGGGAAGCACAGATACGCAGTATTTT. Its translation: CASSGLAGSTDTQYF.

This clonotype was detected ten times or more. The chain joins TRBV20-1 to TRBJ1-2, with no clear D. CDR3 length: 12 residues. Looked up from germline, CDR1 is DFQATT and CDR2 is SNEGSKA (reference sequence). Trimming removed 7 bases at V and 0 bases at J, with 9 bases between. The CDR3 DNA sequence: TGCAGTGGTCGGACCCCTAACTATGGCTACACCTTC. This translates into CSGRTPNYGYTF.

This clonotype was counted a few times. V usage is TRBV14 and J usage is TRBJ2-1; 10 bases fit TRBD2. Unmatched junction bases numbered 8, after V lost 5 bases and J lost 10 bases. Per germline, CDR1 SGHDN and CDR2 FVKESK. The length of the CDR3 is 14 residues. CDR3 amino acids: CASSKAGGLGEQFF. The CDR3 DNA follows: TGTGCCAGCAGCAAAGCGGGAGGGCTTGGCGAGCAGTTCTTC.

DNA of the CDR3: TGTGCCTGGAGTGTACTGAGCTCAGATACGCAGTATTTT. Its translation is CAWSVLSSDTQYF. The chain is built from TRBV30 and TRBJ2-3; D gene unclear. V lost 0 bases and J lost 4, with 8 bases in between. CDR3 length equals 13 residues. Germline V gene data show CDR1 as GTSNPN and CDR2 as SVGIG (reference sequence).

The table lists this clonotype with a few counts. CDR3 in amino acids: CASGPTSGSSDTQYF. The DNA of the CDR3 is TGTGCCAGCGGACCGACTAGCGGGAGCTCAGATACGCAGTATTTT. The V and J genes are TRBV5-5 and TRBJ2-3; 12 bases map to TRBD2. The CDR3 has 15 residues. Germline V gene data show CDR1 as SGHKS and CDR2 as YYEKEE (reference sequence). The junction had 7 bases not matched to a gene; V was cut back by 7 bases and J by 4 bases.

This clonotype was seen more than once but under ten times. The V and J genes are TRBV5-1 and TRBJ2-7; tentatively, D is TRBD1 or TRBD2 (5 bases each). The V gene lost 0 bases and the J gene lost 2 bases, with 15 bases spanning the gap. The length of the CDR3 is 16 residues. Germline CDR1 and CDR2: SGHRS and YFSETQ. The CDR3 loop reads CASSLGSTSGPYEQYF. CDR3 coding DNA: TGCGCCAGCAGCTTGGGATCGACTTCGGGGCCCTACGAGCAGTACTTC.

This clonotype was counted only a few times. The chain employs TRBV7-3 and TRBJ1-2; perhaps TRBD1 as D (6 bases). The germline gives CDR1 SGHTA, CDR2 FQGTGA. Trimming cost V 5 bases and J 3 bases, with 31 bases left between them. The CDR3 is 20 amino acids. DNA of the CDR3: TGTGCCAGCAGCCGCTTCAAAACAGGGCGGGCTCCGGTCCTTCACTATGGCTACACCTTC. Its protein product is CASSRFKTGRAPVLHYGYTF.

Details on this clonotype: A much larger clonotype is one base distant, so this may be a read error. No conserved phenylalanine or tryptophan is present at the end of the CDR3, so a read error is the likely explanation. The chain joins TRBV6-1 to TRBJ2-3, with TRBD1 identical over 12 bases. V gave up 4 bases and J gave up 2 bases; unmatched junction bases: 4. The length of the CDR3 is 16 residues. Germline values: CDR1 MNHNS, CDR2 SASEGT. The CDR3 sequence is CASSVWDRGLTDTQYY. Here the CDR3 DNA reads TGTGCCAGCAGTGTTTGGGACAGGGGGCTCACAGATACGCAGTATTAT.

At least ten counts were recorded for this clonotype. The rearrangement joins TRBV7-8 to TRBJ1-1; TRBD1 is a possible D gene (6 bases). The CDR3 consists of 14 residues. Trimming removed 3 bases from V and 3 bases from J, with 11 bases in between. Germline-derived CDR1 and CDR2 are SGHVS and FQNEAQ. Written as DNA, the CDR3 is TGTGCCAGCAGCTTTGCTACAGGGTACACTGAAGCTTTCTTT. Translation gives CASSFATGYTEAFF. The entire variable domain, with the rest obtained from reference TRBV7-8 and TRBJ1-1, is as follows: GAGVSQSPRYKVAKRGQDVALRCDPISGHVSLFWYQQALGQGPEFLTYFQNEAQLDKSGLPSDRFFAERPEGSVSTLKIQRTQQEDSAVYLCASSFATGYTEAFFGQGTRLTVV.

The table lists this clonotype with a few counts. The chain employs TRBV5-1 and TRBJ2-7; tentative D call: TRBD2 (6 bases). In germline, CDR1 is SGHRS, CDR2 YFSETQ. The V gene lost 1 base and the J gene lost 6 bases, with 17 bases spanning the gap. The CDR3 runs 15 residues. The CDR3 coding sequence is TGCGCCAGCAGCTTGACCATCGGATGGGGAGGCGAGCAGTACTTC. The encoded protein is CASSLTIGWGGEQYF.

This clonotype showed up many times. V and J are TRBV5-1 and TRBJ2-1; 7 bases agree with TRBD2. Germline V gene sequence: CDR1 SGHRS, CDR2 YFSETQ. This CDR3 is 12 amino acids long. With 2 bases clipped from V and 10 bases from J, the junction kept 3 bases outside the gene matches. CDR3 sequence reads: CASSFSGGEQFF. The DNA for the CDR3 is TGCGCCAGCAGCTTTTCCGGGGGGGAGCAGTTCTTC.

This clonotype was detected a few times. This chain connects TRBV7-6 to TRBJ2-1; maybe TRBD2 (5 bases). This CDR3 has 19 residues. Trimming took off 1 base at V and 0 bases at J, with 19 bases between the two ends. The germline V gene has CDR1 SGHVS and CDR2 FNYEAQ. CDR3 nucleotide sequence: TGTGCCAGCAGCTTAGGGTGGAGTGGACTGTCCATCTCCTACAATGAGCAGTTCTTC. This sequence encodes CASSLGWSGLSISYNEQFF.

This clonotype was observed many times. The rearrangement uses TRBV20-1 and TRBJ1-5, with D perhaps matching TRBD1 (5 bases). CDR3 length: 13 amino acids. Germline-derived CDR1 and CDR2 are DFQATT and SNEGSKA (reference sequence). The V end lost 1 base, the J end lost 6 bases, and 10 bases lay between the germline ends. CDR3 nucleotides: TGCAGTGCTAGAGTTGGGGGGTTTCAGCCCCAGCATTTT. It codes for CSARVGGFQPQHF.

The table lists this clonotype with many counts. V usage is TRBV10-3 and J usage is TRBJ2-1, with 7 bases matching TRBD2. CDR1 is ENHRY and CDR2 is SYGVKD in the germline V gene. Trimming took 0 bases from V and 12 from J; bases not matched to a gene: 14. This CDR3 is built from 16 residues. The CDR3 nucleotides read TGTGCCATCAGTGAGTCGACTCCAGCGGGACCAAGGGGGCAGTTCTTC. Encoded protein: CAISESTPAGPRGQFF.

With respect to this clonotype: This may come from a read error, since a much larger clone is one base off. V is TRBV5-6 and J is TRBJ2-7; 12 nucleotides agree with TRBD2. Germline assignment: CDR1 SGHDT and CDR2 YYEEEE. This CDR3 has 14 residues. The DNA for the CDR3 is TGTGCCAGGAGCTCCTCTAGCGGGAGGGCCGTGCAGTACTTC. Residues: CARSSSSGRAVQYF.

This clonotype was detected many times. This chain joins TRBV12-3 or TRBV12-4 and TRBJ1-6; a possible D gene is TRBD1 (5 bases). CDR3 size: 16 residues. Between the trimmed V and J ends, which lost 6 bases and 0 bases, there was a span of 12 bases. CDR3 region: CASSPGRISYNSPLHF. In DNA, the CDR3 is TGTGCCAGCAGCCCGGGACGTATCTCCTATAATTCACCCCTCCACTTT.

This clonotype came up a few times. The V and J genes are TRBV29-1 and TRBJ2-5; maybe TRBD1 (6 bases). The V gene lost 7 bases and the J gene lost 5 bases, with 20 bases spanning the gap. The germline V gene encodes CDR1 SQVTM and CDR2 ANQGSEA. The CDR3 is made up of 14 amino acids. CDR3 amino acids: CSARGQIEWETQYF. The DNA of the CDR3 is TGCAGCGCTCGAGGACAGATAGAATGGGAGACCCAGTACTTC.